This entry lists 17 T cell receptor beta chains sequenced from one sample in a study of early T cells in non-severe SARS-CoV-2 infection (dated by TCRdb to about 2021). Receptor amplification or capture employed 5' RACE. The sequencing machine was a NextSeq 500. Clones were called with MiXCR by TCRdb after fastp trimmed the public reads at Q25, and only in-frame beta chains were retained. Here each entry gathers all rows of one CDR3 protein and keeps the most common genes and DNA. The sample includes tens of thousands of distinct CDR3 sequences, with about 9.4% observed a single time. Together, the top ten hold under 6% of the sample. Sample: whole blood. These receptors all stem from an adult who was a healthcare worker with PCR-confirmed SARS-CoV-2 infection or an uninfected control (not recorded which).

The V call is TRBV6-5, the J call TRBJ2-5; 8 bases agree with TRBD1. Trimming took 0 bases from V and 2 from J; bases not matched to a gene: 2. The germline V gene has CDR1 MNHEY and CDR2 SVGAGI. The CDR3 contains 15 residues. CDR3: CASSYSRQGQETQYF. The CDR3 nucleotides read TGTGCCAGCAGTTACTCGAGACAGGGGCAAGAGACCCAGTACTTC.

This clonotype was seen ten or more times. The chain recombines TRBV20-1 with TRBJ2-5; no clear D gene. Germline lookup yields CDR1 DFQATT and CDR2 SNEGSKA (reference sequence). CDR3 length: 14 amino acids. Trimming left V 0 bases short and J 7 bases short, with 15 bases between. The CDR3 nucleotides read TGCAGTGCTAGAGATTTGGTGCAAGCCGGGACCCAGTACTTC. Translation gives CSARDLVQAGTQYF.

There are a few counts of this clonotype. The J gene is TRBJ1-5, the V gene TRBV7-2; D may be TRBD1 (6 bases). V was cut by 3 bases and J by 0 bases, with 12 bases left in between. This CDR3 is 16 amino acids long. CDR1 and CDR2 from the germline V gene are SGHTA and FQGNSA. The chain's CDR3 is CASSFGTTISNQPQHF. CDR3 nucleotides: TGTGCCAGCAGCTTTGGGACAACTATTAGCAATCAGCCCCAGCATTTT.

The J gene is TRBJ1-5, the V gene TRBV19; D not resolved. Looked up from germline, CDR1 is LNHDA and CDR2 is SQIVND (reference sequence). CDR3 length equals 12 residues. V was clipped by 5 bases and J by 8 bases, with 10 bases between them. Here the CDR3 reads CASSLLFEPQHF. DNA for the CDR3: TGTGCCAGTAGTTTACTCTTTGAGCCCCAGCATTTT.

This clonotype occurred many times. CDR3 amino acids: CATSAGGPWGEQYF. CDR3 nucleotide sequence: TGCGCCACCTCGGCCGGGGGGCCGTGGGGCGAGCAGTACTTC. The V gene is TRBV5-1, the J gene TRBJ2-7; a weak D match, TRBD2 (7 bases). The CDR3 contains 14 residues. V lost 9 bases and J 6 bases, leaving 22 bases between the germline ends. Germline CDR1 reads SGHRS; CDR2 reads YFSETQ.

In this sample, this clonotype turned up many times. The chain couples TRBV20-1 to TRBJ1-6; D is ambiguous. Germline V gene sequence: CDR1 DFQATT, CDR2 SNEGSKA (reference sequence). This CDR3 is 15 amino acids long. V shed 6 bases and J shed 5 bases, with 17 bases lying between them. This CDR3 reads CSAPSGGLNNSPLHF. Written as DNA, the CDR3 is TGCAGTGCCCCTAGTGGCGGACTTAATAATTCACCCCTCCACTTT.

This clonotype was seen only a few times. The chain joins TRBV4-2 to TRBJ2-2; 11 nucleotides match TRBD1. Germline values: CDR1 LGHNA, CDR2 YNFKEQ. The CDR3 has 17 residues. V lost 0 bases, J lost 5 bases, and 5 bases stayed unmatched. For the CDR3, the DNA is TGTGCCAGCAGCCAAGAAGGACAGGGGGCAAAAACCGGGGAGCTGTTTTTT. Protein product: CASSQEGQGAKTGELFF.

The chain is built from TRBV20-1 and TRBJ1-4; D not certain. V lost 0 bases to trimming and J lost 6 bases, with 14 bases between them. The germline gives CDR1 DFQATT, CDR2 SNEGSKA (reference sequence). This CDR3 has 15 residues. The CDR3 region has the DNA TGCAGTGCTAGAGATGCTATGACGGAACATGAAAAACTGTTTTTT. This codes for CSARDAMTEHEKLFF.

This clonotype has just a few counts. The chain couples TRBV14 to TRBJ2-1; TRBD1 agrees at 12 bases. The J segment lost 8 bases and the V segment lost 3 bases, leaving 5 bases of the junction unmatched. The CDR3 sequence is 15 residues long. In germline, CDR1 is SGHDN, CDR2 FVKESK. The CDR3 coding sequence is TGTGCCAGCAGCCAGCGGGACAGGGGGCGCGATGAGCAGTTCTTC. Its protein is CASSQRDRGRDEQFF.

This clonotype was found a few times. V and J are TRBV11-2 and TRBJ1-3, with D unclear. Trimming stripped 5 bases from V and 3 bases from J, with 14 bases between. The CDR3 consists of 15 residues. Germline-derived CDR1 and CDR2 are SGHAT and FQNNGV. CDR3 in amino acids: CASSPSASFGNTIYF. The CDR3, as DNA: TGTGCCAGCAGCCCGTCCGCGTCCTTTGGAAACACCATATATTTT.

This clonotype has at least ten counts. This rearrangement joins TRBV6-5 to TRBJ2-3; no clear D gene. There are 14 residues in the CDR3. Deletions cut 5 bases from V and 4 bases from J, with 13 bases between. Germline V gene sequence: CDR1 MNHEY, CDR2 SVGAGI. This CDR3 reads CASSVTVVADTQYF. The DNA of the CDR3 is TGTGCCAGCAGTGTTACAGTAGTCGCAGATACGCAGTATTTT.

There are many counts of this clonotype. The CDR3 sequence is CSFERAPLNTEAFF. The CDR3 nucleotides read TGCAGCTTCGAGAGGGCCCCCCTGAACACTGAAGCTTTCTTT. The chain couples TRBV29-1 to TRBJ1-1; no definite D call. This CDR3 has 14 residues. Per germline, CDR1 SQVTM and CDR2 ANQGSEA. V was cut by 8 bases and J by 0 bases, with 16 bases left in between. The full variable domain, rest sourced from reference TRBV29-1 and TRBJ1-1, is SAVISQKPSRDICQRGTSLTIQCQVDSQVTMMFWYRQQPGQSLTLIATANQGSEATYESGFVIDKFPISRPNLTFSTLTVSNMSPEDSSIYLCSFERAPLNTEAFFGQGTRLTVV.

This clonotype has only a few counts. The gene calls are TRBV18 and TRBJ2-5; 9 bases agree with TRBD1. Trimming cost V 6 bases and J 5 bases; bases outside gene matches: 7. Germline CDR1 is KGHSH and CDR2 is LQKENI. The CDR3 runs 14 residues. Here the CDR3 reads CASSPGQGFETQYF. In nucleotides, the CDR3 is TGTGCCAGCTCCCCGGGACAGGGTTTCGAGACCCAGTACTTC.

The sample holds a few counts of this clonotype. The V gene is TRBV11-2, the J gene TRBJ2-2; 9 nucleotides agree with TRBD1. Trimming removed 5 bases from V and 0 bases from J; junction bases left unmatched: 4. CDR1 and CDR2 (germline): SGHAT, FQNNGV. The length of the CDR3 is 16 residues. The CDR3 coding sequence is TGTGCCAGCAGCCGACGGACAGGGGCGAACACCGGGGAGCTGTTTTTT. Residues: CASSRRTGANTGELFF.

This clonotype was picked up one time. V and J are TRBV27 and TRBJ1-4; D possibly corresponds to TRBD1 (6 bases). Looked up from germline, CDR1 is MNHEY and CDR2 is SMNVEV (reference sequence). This CDR3 contains 16 residues. The ends were cut back, 2 bases at V and 8 bases at J, with 18 bases in the middle. CDR3 nucleotides: TGTGCCAGCAGTTTACAGGCAGCAGGGGTAGGCGAAAAACTGTTTTTT. Protein sequence: CASSLQAAGVGEKLFF.

This clonotype was seen more than once but under ten times. This chain joins TRBV7-9 and TRBJ2-1; 8 nucleotides line up with TRBD2. Per the germline V gene, CDR1 is SEHNR and CDR2 is FQNEAQ (reference sequence). The V and J ends lost 3 bases and 8 bases, in that order; junction bases with no gene match: 9. CDR3 length: 15 residues. The CDR3 nucleotides read TGTGCCAGCAGCTTCGACGGGGGGGCCGTGGATGAGCAGTTCTTC. Protein sequence: CASSFDGGAVDEQFF. Drawing the rest from reference TRBV7-9 and TRBJ2-1, the complete variable domain is DTGVSQNPRHKITKRGQNVTFRCDPISEHNRLYWYRQTLGQGPEFLTYFQNEAQLEKSRLLSDRFSAERPKGSFSTLEIQRTEQGDSAMYLCASSFDGGAVDEQFFGPGTRLTVL.

This clonotype was found many times. This rearrangement joins TRBV20-1 to TRBJ1-6; a possible D gene is TRBD1 (5 bases). Germline assignment: CDR1 DFQATT and CDR2 SNEGSKA (reference sequence). Trimming pared 4 bases from V and 5 bases from J, leaving 12 bases between. CDR3 size: 14 residues. CDR3 sequence reads: CSAIRDLNNSPLHF. CDR3 nucleotides: TGCAGTGCTATCCGGGACCTCAATAATTCACCCCTCCACTTT.